What follows are 17 T cell receptor beta chains derived from one specimen sequenced in a study of graft-versus-host responses after intestinal transplantation. Sequencing was performed with immunoSEQ multiplex PCR; in TCRdb, only in-frame clones are kept and a portion is missing. The data contain fewer than 85,000 clones, approximately 96% of them seen just once; the ten biggest clones take up roughly 0.53%. Their antigen targets remain unknown. The source was unstimulated CD8+ T cells sorted from spleen or lymph node cells, collected before intestinal transplant. The receptors stem from a human donor who received an intestinal transplant.

The chain recombines TRBV27 with TRBJ2-7; possibly TRBD1 for D (6 bases). Per germline, CDR1 MNHEY and CDR2 SMNVEV (reference sequence). The CDR3 consists of 15 residues. V was pared by 1 base and J by 2 bases, with 12 bases between. The CDR3 nucleotides are TGTGCCAGCAGTTTATTGACAGGCCACCCCTACGAGCAGTACTTC. Protein product: CASSLLTGHPYEQYF.

The chain employs TRBV2 and TRBJ1-4; no clear D gene. The CDR3 is 16 amino acids. The V end was cut by 1 base, the J end by 4 bases, with 13 bases between. CDR1 and CDR2 (germline): SNHLY, FYNNEI. Here the CDR3 reads CASSEDRGVGNEKLFF. The DNA for the CDR3 is TGTGCCAGCAGTGAAGACAGAGGTGTTGGTAATGAAAAACTGTTTTTT.

The J gene is TRBJ2-1, the V gene TRBV18; 7 bases are a match to TRBD2. The CDR3 spans 12 residues. Germline V gene sequence: CDR1 KGHSH, CDR2 LQKENI. With 4 bases clipped from V and 9 bases from J, the junction kept 3 bases outside the gene matches. The DNA of the CDR3 is TGTGCCAGCTCACGGGGGGGTCTTGAGCAGTTCTTC. The encoded protein is CASSRGGLEQFF.

J is TRBJ2-1 and V is TRBV27, with D uncertain. Per the germline V gene, CDR1 is MNHEY and CDR2 is SMNVEV (reference sequence). The CDR3 has 11 amino acids. V was shortened by 8 bases and J by 7 bases, with 9 bases between the two germline ends. The chain's CDR3 is CASSERNEQFF. CDR3 nucleotides: TGTGCCAGCTCCGAGAGGAATGAGCAGTTCTTC.

This CDR3 is CASSLRGGQETQYF. In DNA, the CDR3 is TGTGCCAGCAGCCTCAGGGGTGGTCAAGAGACCCAGTACTTC. The chain carries TRBV13 and TRBJ2-5; possibly TRBD1 for D (6 bases). Germline V lookup: CDR1 PRHDT, CDR2 FYEKMQ (reference sequence). Trimming took off 5 bases at V and 2 bases at J, with 12 bases between the two ends. This CDR3 has 14 amino acids.

This chain links TRBV27 with TRBJ2-7, with D perhaps matching TRBD2 (6 bases). V was cut by 2 bases and J by 6 bases, with 14 bases left in between. This CDR3 comprises 14 residues. Germline V CDR1 and CDR2: MNHEY, SMNVEV (reference sequence). CDR3 sequence: CASSLPGDLGEQYF. The CDR3 nucleotides read TGTGCCAGCAGTTTACCGGGGGACCTAGGCGAGCAGTACTTC.

The V gene is TRBV30, the J gene TRBJ2-7, with 10 bases matching TRBD2. This CDR3 is built from 17 residues. CDR1 is GTSNPN and CDR2 is SVGIG in the germline V gene (reference sequence). Unmatched junction bases numbered 11, after V lost 0 bases and J lost 3 bases. The DNA for the CDR3 is TGTGCCTGGAGTGTACTTCCTAGGCTAGCGGGAGTCTACGAGCAGTACTTC. It codes for CAWSVLPRLAGVYEQYF.

In its sample, this clone was seen once. The genes are TRBV5-1 and TRBJ2-3, with TRBD2 matching over 12 bases. CDR3 size: 16 residues. Germline lookup yields CDR1 SGHRS and CDR2 YFSETQ. J was trimmed by 3 bases and V by 4 bases; bases with no gene match: 6. The CDR3, as DNA: TGCGCCAGCAGCCCGACTAGCGGGAGTAGGACAGATACGCAGTATTTT. It is translated as CASSPTSGSRTDTQYF.

This chain links TRBV11-2 with TRBJ2-1; 13 nucleotides align to TRBD2. V shed 5 bases and J 4 bases; nucleotides not matched to a gene: 2. Germline CDR1 and CDR2: SGHAT and FQNNGV. This CDR3 is built from 15 residues. This CDR3 is CASSVTSGGYNEQFF. CDR3 sequence (DNA): TGTGCCAGCAGCGTGACTAGCGGGGGGTACAATGAGCAGTTCTTC.

The chain employs TRBV4-2 and TRBJ2-1; 7 nucleotides match TRBD2. Germline CDR1 LGHNA, CDR2 YNFKEQ. The trim removed 0 bases at V and 8 bases at J, leaving 10 bases unmatched. The CDR3 is 16 amino acids. The CDR3 protein is CASSQDWEGRGHEQFF. The DNA for the CDR3 is TGTGCCAGCAGCCAAGATTGGGAGGGGAGGGGCCATGAGCAGTTCTTC.

V is TRBV11-2 and J is TRBJ2-7; D is unclear. Trimming took 5 bases from V and 3 from J, leaving 5 bases between them. The CDR3 length is 11 residues. Germline CDR1 reads SGHAT; CDR2 reads FQNNGV. DNA of the CDR3: TGTGCCAGCAGCACTAACTACGAGCAGTACTTC. Protein: CASSTNYEQYF. Full variable domain (remainder filled in from reference TRBV11-2 and TRBJ2-7): EAGVAQSPRYKIIEKRQSVAFWCNPISGHATLYWYQQILGQGPKLLIQFQNNGVVDDSQLPKDRFSAERLKGVDSTLKIQPAKLEDSAVYLCASSTNYEQYFGPGTRLTVT.

This clone showed up just once. This rearrangement joins TRBV4-1 to TRBJ2-2, with D possibly being TRBD1 (6 bases). Germline-derived CDR1 and CDR2 are MGHRA and YSYEKL. The ends were cut back, 0 bases at V and 1 base at J, with 18 bases in the middle. The CDR3 has 19 residues. The CDR3 region has the DNA TGCGCCAGCAGCCAAGATGGGTACCGGGACACGGAGAACACCGGGGAGCTGTTTTTT. This encodes CASSQDGYRDTENTGELFF.

This clone was found a few times. The chain combines TRBV19 with TRBJ1-4; D gene ambiguous. Trimming removed 6 bases from V and 4 bases from J, with 15 bases in between. The CDR3 totals 15 residues. Germline CDR1 reads LNHDA; CDR2 reads SQIVND (reference sequence). The CDR3 loop reads CASRPRTGYNEKLFF. CDR3 bases: TGTGCCAGTAGGCCTAGGACGGGATATAATGAAAAACTGTTTTTT.

This clone was recorded a few times. This rearrangement joins TRBV10-3 to TRBJ1-5; 8 bases line up with TRBD1. Trimming cost V 10 bases and J 6 bases; bases outside gene matches: 8. From germline, CDR1 is ENHRY and CDR2 SYGVKD. The CDR3 loop spans 13 amino acids. CDR3 sequence reads: CATGQGGRQPQHF. The CDR3 coding sequence is TGTGCCACCGGACAGGGAGGACGTCAGCCCCAGCATTTT.

The chain employs TRBV2 and TRBJ2-3, with D possibly matching TRBD2 (5 bases). Germline V CDR1 and CDR2: SNHLY, FYNNEI. V was clipped by 5 bases and J by 2 bases, with 17 bases between them. This CDR3 is 16 amino acids long. The CDR3 coding sequence is TGTGCCAGCAGTTTCCCGGGAAGGTGGGACACAGATACGCAGTATTTT. The encoded protein is CASSFPGRWDTDTQYF.

V is TRBV6-4 and J is TRBJ2-1; 12 bases agree with TRBD2. The trim removed 3 bases at V and 7 bases at J, leaving 4 bases unmatched. Germline V gene data show CDR1 as MRHNA and CDR2 as SNTAGT. The CDR3 runs to 15 residues. The CDR3 here is CASSEWGLAGNEQFF. For the CDR3, the DNA is TGTGCCAGCAGTGAATGGGGACTAGCGGGTAATGAGCAGTTCTTC.

The V and J genes are TRBV28 and TRBJ1-1; D possibly corresponds to TRBD1 (5 bases). V lost 3 bases and J lost 1, with 9 bases in between. Germline values: CDR1 MDHEN, CDR2 SYDVKM. This CDR3 region has 14 residues. Here the CDR3 DNA reads TGTGCCAGCAGTTTGTACAGGCAGAACACTGAAGCTTTCTTT. As protein: CASSLYRQNTEAFF.